The clone carrying this TCR beta chain has more than one count but fewer than ten. What it binds is not known. The entry originates in a study of Ad26.COV2.S vaccination and SARS-CoV-2 variants. Study-wide context: Donor was one of the participants in the Ad26.COV2.S arm of the COV1001 trial.

This table comes from immunoSEQ multiplex PCR, and its TCRdb copy is limited to in-frame clones, with some not included. This sample yields approximately 400,000 clones, of which roughly 81% are seen a single time; around 3.3% belongs to the top ten. The study, taken as a whole, reports: Responses of T cells in total may have been underestimated by the TCR breadth and depth analyses. People who got the vaccine or the placebo had similar non-spike TCR breadth.

Specified treatment: some 19 received Ad26.COV2.S at low or high dose, single or two shots; 5 received placebo; per-sample allocation not given. Repertoires come from day 63 after the first vaccine or placebo injection. Vaccine was an Ad26 vector expressing Wuhan-strain SARS-CoV-2 spike. The sequencing here drew on peripheral blood, taken in a trial of Ad26.COV2.S vaccine versus placebo. The origin of this receptor is a person aged 18 to 65 who received the Ad26.COV2.S COVID-19 vaccine or a placebo.

The CDR3 reads CASSRGLGSPLHF. The CDR3, as DNA: TGTGCCAGCAGCCGGGGATTAGGTTCACCCCTCCACTTT. The chain links TRBV7-6 to TRBJ1-6, with no clear D. The germline V and J ends were trimmed by 5 bases and 9 bases, with 11 bases remaining between them. Germline V gene lookup returns CDR1 SGHVS and CDR2 FNYEAQ. This CDR3 is built from 13 residues. Together with reference TRBV7-6 and TRBJ1-6, the CDR3 gives the full variable domain: GAGVSQSPRYKVTKRGQDVALRCDPISGHVSLYWYRQALGQGPEFLTYFNYEAQQDKSGLPNDRFSAERPEGSISTLTIQRTEQRDSAMYRCASSRGLGSPLHFGNGTRLTVT.